These 25 T cell receptor beta chains were sequenced from one sample in a study of neurological immune-mediated disorders. TCRdb itself ran the 5' RACE reads through MiXCR, one entry per CDR3 protein. The sample includes about 62,000 distinct CDR3 sequences, 3.5% to 4.5% seen only once; the top ten take roughly 2.2%. Sequenced sample: PBMCs. The receptors come from a woman aged 45-60 years with multiple sclerosis.

On this clonotype: A read error may explain this, as a much larger clone is one base away. The chain carries TRBV3-1 and TRBJ2-7, with D tentatively TRBD1 (5 bases). The V gene's germline CDR1 is LGHDT and CDR2 YNNKEL (reference sequence). This CDR3 comprises 13 residues. The CDR3 here is CACSQGVGYEQYF. In nucleotides, the CDR3 is TGTGCCTGCAGTCAGGGTGTTGGGTACGAGCAGTACTTC.

The sample holds many counts of this clonotype. The CDR3 nucleotides are TGTGCCAGCATCCGGGGGGGCGGAGGTTCCAATGAGCAGTTCTTC. Amino acids: CASIRGGGGSNEQFF. The chain couples TRBV6-2 or TRBV6-3 to TRBJ2-1, with 8 bases lining up with TRBD2. CDR3 length: 15 amino acids. Germline CDR1 and CDR2: MNHEY and SVGEGT. J lost 6 bases, V lost 7 bases, and 11 bases had no gene match.

As DNA, the CDR3 is TGTGCCAGCAGCTTCCTAGCGGGAGTAACCTACGAGCAGTACTTC. Its translation is CASSFLAGVTYEQYF. V and J are TRBV7-4 and TRBJ2-7; the match to TRBD2 covers 10 bases. Per germline, CDR1 SGHVT and CDR2 SQSDAQ. V shed 3 bases and J 2 bases; nucleotides not matched to a gene: 4. The length of the CDR3 is 15 residues.

Ten or more counts support this clonotype. CDR3 DNA: TGTGCCAGCAGCCGCCAGGACTCAAGAGATACGCAGTATTTT. Encoded protein: CASSRQDSRDTQYF. The chain carries TRBV7-2 and TRBJ2-3; possible D gene TRBD2, 5 bases. Germline V lookup: CDR1 SGHTA, CDR2 FQGNSA. CDR3 size: 14 residues. V was pared by 5 bases and J by 5 bases, with 14 bases between.

The gene calls are TRBV20-1 and TRBJ2-5, with 11 bases aligning to TRBD2. J was trimmed by 4 bases and V by 3 bases; bases with no gene match: 7. The CDR3 is 15 amino acids. Germline V lookup: CDR1 DFQATT, CDR2 SNEGSKA (reference sequence). CDR3 DNA sequence: TGCAGTGCTAGTTCGCTAGCGGGAGGTTTAGAGACCCAGTACTTC. Translating it yields CSASSLAGGLETQYF.

Ten or more counts support this clonotype. The V and J genes are TRBV4-2 and TRBJ1-2; D unclear. The CDR3 loop spans 14 amino acids. Germline CDR1 LGHNA, CDR2 YNFKEQ. The V and J ends lost 0 bases and 3 bases respectively, with 8 bases between them. The CDR3 bases are TGTGCCAGCAGCCAAGACGGGGTAGACTATGGCTACACCTTC. Protein product: CASSQDGVDYGYTF.

This clonotype was observed at least ten times. This sequence joins TRBV15 and TRBJ2-4, with 8 bases that match TRBD2. J was trimmed by 6 bases and V by 5 bases; bases with no gene match: 6. The CDR3 spans 14 residues. The germline V gene has CDR1 LNHNV and CDR2 YYDKDF (reference sequence). The CDR3 loop is CATSAGGGGNIQYF. CDR3 nucleotide sequence: TGTGCCACCAGCGCGGGAGGTGGGGGAAACATTCAGTACTTC. The complete variable domain, with remaining parts taken from reference TRBV15 and TRBJ2-4, reads DAMVIQNPRYQVTQFGKPVTLSCSQTLNHNVMYWYQQKSSQAPKLLFHYYDKDFNNEADTPDNFQSRRPNTSFCFLDIRSPGLGDTAMYLCATSAGGGGNIQYFGAGTRLSVL.

This clonotype was counted at least ten times. The V and J genes are TRBV20-1 and TRBJ2-7; D remains ambiguous. The V gene lost 5 bases and the J gene lost 6 bases, with 23 bases spanning the gap. In germline, CDR1 is DFQATT, CDR2 SNEGSKA (reference sequence). This CDR3 has 15 amino acids. The CDR3 sequence: CSAPRYRGRAGEQYF. The CDR3 bases are TGCAGTGCTCCAAGATACCGCGGACGAGCCGGCGAGCAGTACTTC.

This clonotype was detected ten times or more. The chain is built from TRBV2 and TRBJ1-1; 7 bases map to TRBD1. V lost 7 bases and J lost 4; bases outside the gene matches: 9. The germline V gene has CDR1 SNHLY and CDR2 FYNNEI. This CDR3 comprises 14 residues. CDR3 nucleotide sequence: TGTGCCAGCAACCTCGTCCAGGGGGGCACTGAAGCTTTCTTT. This gives the protein CASNLVQGGTEAFF.

This clonotype has ten or more counts. This chain links TRBV20-1 with TRBJ2-7, with a tentative D call TRBD1 (6 bases). Germline loops: CDR1 DFQATT, CDR2 SNEGSKA (reference sequence). CDR3 length equals 13 residues. V was clipped by 0 bases and J by 7 bases, with 13 bases between them. CDR3 bases: TGCAGTGCTAGAGAAACAGGGTTTGGTGAGCAGTACTTC. It translates to CSARETGFGEQYF.

This clonotype showed up many times. This sequence joins TRBV7-8 and TRBJ1-2; D unresolved. Trimming stripped 0 bases from V and 4 bases from J, with 12 bases between. The CDR3 sequence is 15 residues long. Germline CDR1 is SGHVS and CDR2 is FQNEAQ. In DNA, the CDR3 is TGTGCCAGCAGCTTAGCGCTCGGCGGCCTCTATGGCTACACCTTC. Its protein is CASSLALGGLYGYTF.

This clonotype was recorded many times. The genes are TRBV20-1 and TRBJ2-3, with D maybe TRBD2 (5 bases). Germline-derived CDR1 and CDR2 are DFQATT and SNEGSKA (reference sequence). Trimming removed 1 base from V and 3 bases from J, with 11 bases in between. CDR3 size: 14 residues. The CDR3 bases are TGCAGTGCTAGAGGTGAAGAGGGTACAGATACGCAGTATTTT. Translating it yields CSARGEEGTDTQYF.

This clonotype occurred a few times. The rearrangement links TRBV4-2 to TRBJ2-1; no clear D. Trimming shortened V by 6 bases and J by 5 bases, and 5 bases separated the two germline ends. CDR1 and CDR2 (germline): LGHNA, YNFKEQ. The CDR3 spans 11 residues. CDR3 nucleotides: TGTGCCAGCAGACGGAACAATGAGCAGTTCTTC. Its translation: CASRRNNEQFF.

This sequence joins TRBV18 and TRBJ1-1; no clear D gene. This CDR3 has 14 amino acids. Per the germline V gene, CDR1 is KGHSH and CDR2 is LQKENI. Trimming took off 3 bases at V and 1 base at J, with 9 bases between the two ends. The CDR3 protein is CASSPKSQNTEAFF. CDR3 sequence (DNA): TGTGCCAGCTCACCGAAGTCACAGAACACTGAAGCTTTCTTT.

This clonotype showed up many times. This chain joins TRBV9 and TRBJ2-2, with no clear D. Trimming removed 4 bases at V and 8 bases at J, with 15 bases between. Germline values: CDR1 SGDLS, CDR2 YYNGEE. This CDR3 spans 14 amino acids. The CDR3 is CASSPRFGKGELFF. CDR3 DNA sequence: TGTGCCAGCAGCCCCCGGTTTGGGAAAGGGGAGCTGTTTTTT.

The table lists this clonotype with many counts. The J gene is TRBJ1-1, the V gene TRBV7-9; perhaps TRBD1 as D (6 bases). Trimming left V 5 bases short and J 1 base short, with 8 bases between. The germline V gene encodes CDR1 SEHNR and CDR2 FQNEAQ (reference sequence). CDR3 size: 13 residues. In DNA form, the CDR3 reads TGTGCCAGCAGCCGAGGGGGGAACACTGAAGCTTTCTTT. This encodes CASSRGGNTEAFF.

In regard to this clonotype: A read error is possible here, since a much larger clone lies one base away. The chain links TRBV20-1 to TRBJ2-4, with a weak D call TRBD1 (7 bases). CDR1 is DFQATT and CDR2 is SNEGSKA in the germline V gene (reference sequence). This CDR3 contains 16 residues. V was clipped by 1 base and J by 10 bases, with 23 bases between them. DNA of the CDR3: TGCAGTGCTAGAGTAGACAGGGTGGGCCGCGGGGAAATTCAGTACTTC. This translates into CSARVDRVGRGEIQYF.

This clonotype was detected many times. The chain employs TRBV3-1 and TRBJ2-1; 11 bases are a match to TRBD2. Germline CDR1 and CDR2: LGHDT and YNNKEL (reference sequence). V lost 4 bases, J lost 3 bases, and 8 bases stayed unmatched. The CDR3 sequence is 17 residues long. The CDR3 sequence: CASSLGAGTSGYNEQFF. CDR3 coding DNA: TGTGCCAGCAGCCTCGGGGCCGGGACTAGCGGCTACAATGAGCAGTTCTTC.

This clonotype has at least ten counts. The chain carries TRBV2 and TRBJ1-1, with TRBD1 matching over 10 bases. The CDR3 spans 14 residues. J was trimmed by 4 bases and V by 6 bases; bases with no gene match: 5. CDR1 is SNHLY, CDR2 FYNNEI, per germline. The CDR3 spells CASSLRTGGTEAFF. The CDR3 DNA is TGTGCCAGCAGCCTCCGGACAGGGGGCACTGAAGCTTTCTTT.

The sample holds many counts of this clonotype. The chain is built from TRBV5-6 and TRBJ1-1; D is unclear. V dropped 0 bases and J dropped 6 bases, with 9 bases sitting between them. Germline V CDR1 and CDR2: SGHDT, YYEEEE. This CDR3 is built from 13 residues. As DNA, the CDR3 is TGTGCCAGCAGCTTGGGTGGGAGCTCTGAAGCTTTCTTT. Amino acid sequence: CASSLGGSSEAFF.

This clonotype was detected ten times or more. CDR3 sequence: CASSKSRPPTSGRARDEQFF. The DNA of the CDR3 is TGTGCCAGCAGCAAGAGCCGCCCCCCAACTAGCGGGAGGGCCAGGGATGAGCAGTTCTTC. The J gene is TRBJ2-1, the V gene TRBV21-1; the table's D call of TRBD2 was not tested on the DNA. TRBV21-1 is a pseudogene locus. The CDR3 sequence is 20 residues long.

In its sample, this clonotype was seen many times. This chain links TRBV5-4 with TRBJ2-7, with 10 bases lining up with TRBD1. The CDR3 contains 15 residues. J was trimmed by 1 base and V by 4 bases; bases with no gene match: 5. CDR1 SGHNT and CDR2 YYREEE come from the germline V gene (reference sequence). The CDR3 loop reads CASSTGQGGSYEQYF. The CDR3 region has the DNA TGTGCCAGCAGCACTGGACAGGGGGGATCCTACGAGCAGTACTTC.

This clonotype was counted at least ten times. The chain combines TRBV12-3 or TRBV12-4 with TRBJ2-6, with a weak D call TRBD2 (7 bases). The CDR3 totals 16 residues. Deletions cut 8 bases from V and 0 bases from J, with 14 bases between. The CDR3 DNA reads as TGTGCCAGCTCAAGCGGGACACTCTCTGGGGCCAACGTCCTGACTTTC. Translating it yields CASSSGTLSGANVLTF.

This clonotype was counted many times. CDR3 sequence (DNA): TGTGCCAGCTCACCCCTCCGGGCCTACGAGCAGTACTTC. Translated: CASSPLRAYEQYF. The rearrangement links TRBV18 to TRBJ2-7; no definite D call. This CDR3 spans 13 amino acids. V lost 3 bases and J lost 2, with 8 bases in between. CDR1 is KGHSH, CDR2 LQKENI, per germline.

This clonotype has ten or more counts. V usage is TRBV4-3 and J usage is TRBJ2-7; D is ambiguous. Germline CDR1 is LGHNA and CDR2 is YSLEER. Trimming shortened V by 4 bases and J by 2 bases, and 9 bases separated the two germline ends. The CDR3 loop spans 13 amino acids. The CDR3, as DNA: TGCGCCAGCAGCCCCGAACTGACCTACGAGCAGTACTTC. As protein: CASSPELTYEQYF.